This TCR beta chain was captured by sequencing in a study of cytomegalovirus exposure and HLA in healthy donors. Turning to the study itself: About 180 million T cells yielded approximately 100 million unique TCR beta sequences, as an earlier analysis found.

Whole-study findings and limits: In an earlier analysis, about 87% or about 30%: the productive usage of most TCR beta V segments. Information on immune exposure was restricted to one variable (CMV serostatus). With DRB1 most and HLA-C fewest, TCR association rates differed between HLA loci in a later analysis.

With regard to this clone: Its antigen is unknown. Distinct nucleotide sequences in the sample also encode this CDR3.

Amplification used 60 Vbeta primers and 13 Jbeta primers. The data were produced by immunoSEQ multiplex PCR, yet TCRdb's version contains in-frame clones alone and is incomplete. The table shows 110,000 to 150,000 clones, with 82% occurring only once. Germline V gene data show CDR1 as MGHDK and CDR2 as SYGVNS. The V segment lost 7 bases and the J segment 8 bases; nucleotides outside the gene matches: 8. The CDR3 loop spans 13 amino acids. The rearrangement links TRBV25-1 to TRBJ1-1, with TRBD1 matching over 9 bases. The sequenced sample consisted of PBMCs. This TCR came from a man aged 18 to 29 in good health and CMV-seropositive. The CDR3 sequence is CASNRPGQGEAFF. CDR3 DNA: TGTGCCAGCAACCGACCGGGACAGGGCGAAGCTTTCTTT. The complete variable domain, with remaining parts taken from reference TRBV25-1 and TRBJ1-1, reads EADIYQTPRYLVIGTGKKITLECSQTMGHDKMYWYQQDPGMELHLIHYSYGVNSTEKGDLSSESTVSRIRTEHFPLTLESARPSHTSQYLCASNRPGQGEAFFGQGTRLTVV.